This TCR beta chain was sequenced for a study of T cell changes during pregnancy in multiple sclerosis. Trimming removed 3 bases at V and 8 bases at J, with 17 bases between. Looked up from germline, CDR1 is KGHSH and CDR2 is LQKENI. The CDR3 consists of 15 residues. TCRdb's table, derived via immunoSEQ multiplex PCR, lists solely in-frame clones and lacks some. The sample comprises 45,000 to 60,000 clones, approximately 91% of which are singletons, and about 1.2% rests with the top ten. The V and J genes are TRBV18 and TRBJ1-3; possible D gene TRBD1, 6 bases. This material consisted of peripheral blood, taken after pregnancy. The receptor's source is a female donor in good health, enrolled as a control in a pregnancy study. CDR3 bases: TGTGCCAGCTCACCGCTAGGGGCGAAGGGGGACACCATATATTTT. It specifies CASSPLGAKGDTIYF.